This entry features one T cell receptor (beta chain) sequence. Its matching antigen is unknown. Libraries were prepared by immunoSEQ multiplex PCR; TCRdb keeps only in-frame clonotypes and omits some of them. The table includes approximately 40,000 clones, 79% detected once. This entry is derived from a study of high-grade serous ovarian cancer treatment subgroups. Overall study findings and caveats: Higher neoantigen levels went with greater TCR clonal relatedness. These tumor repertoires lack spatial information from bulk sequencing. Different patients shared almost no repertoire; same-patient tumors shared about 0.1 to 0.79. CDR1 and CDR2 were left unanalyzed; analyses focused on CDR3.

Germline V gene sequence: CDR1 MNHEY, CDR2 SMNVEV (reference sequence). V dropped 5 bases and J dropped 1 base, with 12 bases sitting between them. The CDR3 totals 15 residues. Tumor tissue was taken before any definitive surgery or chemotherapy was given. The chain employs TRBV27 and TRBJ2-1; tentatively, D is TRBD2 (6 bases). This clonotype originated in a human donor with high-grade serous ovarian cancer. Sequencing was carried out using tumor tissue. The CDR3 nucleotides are TGTGCCAGCAGTCCTATCGGGGGTTCCTACAATGAGCAGTTCTTC. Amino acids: CASSPIGGSYNEQFF.